This record covers a single TCR beta chain. What it recognizes is unknown. The CDR3 contains 13 residues. Germline V gene sequence: CDR1 SQVTM, CDR2 ANQGSEA. These data are taken from a study of CD8+ T cells in alopecia areata. Findings and limits, study-wide: Scalp sample data also include resident alphabeta T cells from normal skin.

Treatment denoted: oral pan-JAK inhibitor, 5-10 mg twice daily. The authors extracted RNA and reverse transcribed it into cDNA as the sequencing template. Data came from immunoSEQ multiplex PCR; TCRdb stores just in-frame clones and leaves some out. This repertoire shows about 220,000 clones, about 57% found once; its top ten account for 1.6%. The TCR was taken from a human donor with alopecia areata. The rearrangement links TRBV29-1 to TRBJ2-5; TRBD1 matches 9 bases. Near its end, the DNA agrees better with TRBJ2-7, so the J call may be wrong. The sequenced sample was CD4+ T cells sorted from blood, obtained at week 4, from a patient treated with tofacitinib. The CDR3 DNA reads TGCAGCGTTGAAGGACAGGGGGTAGGCGAGCAGTACTTC. It is translated as CSVEGQGVGEQYF.